Listed below are T cell receptor beta chains from one sample, sequenced in a study of T cell repertoires in cytomegalovirus infection. Their specific antigens are unknown. TCRdb called the reads again in MiXCR, with one record for every CDR3 protein. The sample lists some 920,000 distinct CDR3 sequences; approximately 31% were seen once. The sample in question was cultured CD8+ T cells from PBMCs, obtained from culture after CMV antigen stimulation. The receptors were gathered from a human donor in good health (CMV status not recorded). Some clones in this sample may be carry-over from other donors' samples. The conserved cysteine and the conserved F or W are not part of the CDR3 here. A D gene is named only where the DNA matches it firmly. Clone sizes are given selectively: once, few, many, or a class where the clone is expanded.

>TRBV29-1|.|TRBJ2-3|TRBD2
SVHRTGGPDTQY
>TRBV12-3/TRBV12-4|.|TRBJ1-2|.
ASSLGRTYLNYGYT
>TRBV7-9|many|TRBJ1-4|TRBD1
ASGTQGARNEKLF
>TRBV5-5|.|TRBJ1-2|.
ASSLHVRHPASNGYT
>TRBV6-8|.|TRBJ2-7|TRBD1
ASSFLRRDRDEQY
>TRBV6-6|few|TRBJ1-5|TRBD1
ASSYGQAGGSDQPQH
>TRBV28|few|TRBJ2-3|.
ATLGPTDTQY
>TRBV29-1|.|TRBJ2-1|.
SVDGVILNNEQF
>TRBV7-6|many|TRBJ1-4|TRBD1
ASGNFGTDQKLF
>TRBV20-1|few|TRBJ2-5|TRBD2
SAPWGGTQY
>TRBV7-9|few|TRBJ2-1|.
ASSLVTGTKGSYNEQF
>TRBV7-9|few|TRBJ2-1|.
ASSSRLEQF
>TRBV6-1|.|TRBJ2-2|TRBD2
ATLDRGGGNTGELF
>TRBV12-3/TRBV12-4|.|TRBJ2-1|TRBD2
ASSAGGGPYNEQF
>TRBV28|many|TRBJ2-2|.
ASSKWSGSNTGELF
>TRBV27|.|TRBJ1-1|.
ASSRGHTMNTEAF
>TRBV25-1|.|TRBJ2-7|.
ASSEYNWRYEQY
>TRBV6-6|.|TRBJ1-2|TRBD1
ASSYPTGEGYT